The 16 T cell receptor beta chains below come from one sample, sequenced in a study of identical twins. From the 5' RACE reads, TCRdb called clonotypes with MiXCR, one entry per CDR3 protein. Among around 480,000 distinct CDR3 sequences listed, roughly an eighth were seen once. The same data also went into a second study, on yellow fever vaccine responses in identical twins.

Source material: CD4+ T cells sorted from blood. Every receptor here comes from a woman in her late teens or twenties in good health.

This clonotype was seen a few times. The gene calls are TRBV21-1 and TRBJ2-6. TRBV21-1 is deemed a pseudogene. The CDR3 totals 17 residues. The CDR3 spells CASSKVERSSGANVLTF. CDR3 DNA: TGTGCCAGCAGCAAAGTAGAAAGGAGCTCTGGGGCCAACGTCCTGACTTTC.

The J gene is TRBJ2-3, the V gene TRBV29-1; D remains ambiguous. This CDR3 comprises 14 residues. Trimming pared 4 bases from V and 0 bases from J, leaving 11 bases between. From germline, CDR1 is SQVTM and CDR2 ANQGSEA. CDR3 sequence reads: CSVAASVSTDTQYF. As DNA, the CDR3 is TGCAGCGTTGCAGCGTCGGTGAGCACAGATACGCAGTATTTT.

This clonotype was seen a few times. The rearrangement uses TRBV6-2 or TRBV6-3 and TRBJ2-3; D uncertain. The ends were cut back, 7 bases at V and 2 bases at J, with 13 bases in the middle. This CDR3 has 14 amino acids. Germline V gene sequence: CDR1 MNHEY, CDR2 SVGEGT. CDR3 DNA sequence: TGTGCCAGCACCAACGGAGTACTCACAGATACGCAGTATTTT. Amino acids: CASTNGVLTDTQYF.

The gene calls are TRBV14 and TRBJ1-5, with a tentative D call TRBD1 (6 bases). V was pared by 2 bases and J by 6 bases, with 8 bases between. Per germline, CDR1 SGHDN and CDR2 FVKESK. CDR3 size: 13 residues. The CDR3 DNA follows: TGTGCCAGCAGCCAAAAGGGGGGTCAGCCCCAGCATTTT. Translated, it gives CASSQKGGQPQHF. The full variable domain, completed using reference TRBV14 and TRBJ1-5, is EAGVTQFPSHSVIEKGQTVTLRCDPISGHDNLYWYRRVMGKEIKFLLHFVKESKQDESGMPNNRFLAERTGGTYSTLKVQPAELEDSGVYFCASSQKGGQPQHFGDGTRLSIL.

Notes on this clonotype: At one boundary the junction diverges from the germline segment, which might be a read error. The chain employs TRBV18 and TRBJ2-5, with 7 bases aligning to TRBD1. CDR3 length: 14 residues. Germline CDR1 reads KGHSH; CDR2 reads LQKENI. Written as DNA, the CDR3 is TGTGCCAGCTCACCACCACAGGGGCAAGAAACCCAGTACTTC. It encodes CASSPPQGQETQYF.

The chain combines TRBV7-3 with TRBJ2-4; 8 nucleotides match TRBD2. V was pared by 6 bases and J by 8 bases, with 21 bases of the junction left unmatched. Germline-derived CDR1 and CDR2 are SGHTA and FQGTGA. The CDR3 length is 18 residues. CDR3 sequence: CASSPFRARPGGWHIQYF. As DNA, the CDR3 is TGTGCCAGCAGTCCCTTTAGAGCCAGGCCGGGGGGGTGGCACATTCAGTACTTC.

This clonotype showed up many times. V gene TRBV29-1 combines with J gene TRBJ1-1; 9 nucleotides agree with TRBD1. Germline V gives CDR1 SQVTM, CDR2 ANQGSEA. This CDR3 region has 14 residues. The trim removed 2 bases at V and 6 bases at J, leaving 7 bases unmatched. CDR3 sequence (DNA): TGCAGCGTTGAAAAAGGGACAGGGCGGTCTGAAGCTTTCTTT. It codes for CSVEKGTGRSEAFF.

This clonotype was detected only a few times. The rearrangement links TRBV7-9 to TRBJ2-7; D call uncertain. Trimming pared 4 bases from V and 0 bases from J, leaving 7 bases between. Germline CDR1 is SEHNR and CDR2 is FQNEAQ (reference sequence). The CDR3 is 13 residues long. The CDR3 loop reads CASSYGPSYEQYF. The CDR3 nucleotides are TGTGCCAGCAGCTACGGTCCCTCCTACGAGCAGTACTTC.

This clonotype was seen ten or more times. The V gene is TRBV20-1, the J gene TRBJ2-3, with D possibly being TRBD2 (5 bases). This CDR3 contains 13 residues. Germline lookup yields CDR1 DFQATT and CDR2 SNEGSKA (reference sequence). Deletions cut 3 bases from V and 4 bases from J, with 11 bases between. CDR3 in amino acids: CSASVGRADTQYF. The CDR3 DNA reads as TGCAGTGCTAGCGTCGGGCGGGCAGATACGCAGTATTTT.

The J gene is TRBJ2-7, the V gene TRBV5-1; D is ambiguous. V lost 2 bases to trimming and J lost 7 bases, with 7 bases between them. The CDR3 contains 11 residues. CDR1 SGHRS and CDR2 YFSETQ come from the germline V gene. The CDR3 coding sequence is TGCGCCAGCAGCTTCTCGAGGGAGCAGTACTTC. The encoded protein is CASSFSREQYF.

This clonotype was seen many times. The CDR3 is CASSLEAGGTYEQYF. The CDR3 DNA follows: TGTGCCAGCAGCTTAGAGGCGGGGGGAACCTACGAGCAGTACTTC. The chain is built from TRBV11-1 and TRBJ2-7; TRBD2 agrees at 8 bases. Per the germline V gene, CDR1 is SGHAT and CDR2 is FQDESV (reference sequence). The CDR3 extends over 15 amino acids. J gave up 2 bases and V 1 base, and 4 bases lay outside the gene matches.

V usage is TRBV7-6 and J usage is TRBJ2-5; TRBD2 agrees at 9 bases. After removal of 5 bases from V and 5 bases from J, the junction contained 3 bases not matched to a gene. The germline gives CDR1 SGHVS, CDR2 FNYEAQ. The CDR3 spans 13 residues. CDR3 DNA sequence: TGTGCCAGCAGCCGGACTAGCGTGGAGACCCAGTACTTC. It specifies CASSRTSVETQYF.

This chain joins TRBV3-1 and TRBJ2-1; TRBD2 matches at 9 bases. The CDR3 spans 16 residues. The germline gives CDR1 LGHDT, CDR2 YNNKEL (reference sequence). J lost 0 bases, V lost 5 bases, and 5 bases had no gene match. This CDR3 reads CASSVSGSPSYNEQFF. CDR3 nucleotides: TGTGCCAGCAGCGTTAGCGGGAGCCCCTCCTACAATGAGCAGTTCTTC.

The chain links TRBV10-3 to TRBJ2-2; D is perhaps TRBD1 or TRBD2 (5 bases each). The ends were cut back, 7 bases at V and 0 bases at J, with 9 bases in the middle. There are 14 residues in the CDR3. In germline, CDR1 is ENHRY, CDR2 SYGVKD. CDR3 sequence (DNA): TGTGCCATCAATCGGGACCCGAACACCGGGGAGCTGTTTTTT. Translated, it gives CAINRDPNTGELFF.

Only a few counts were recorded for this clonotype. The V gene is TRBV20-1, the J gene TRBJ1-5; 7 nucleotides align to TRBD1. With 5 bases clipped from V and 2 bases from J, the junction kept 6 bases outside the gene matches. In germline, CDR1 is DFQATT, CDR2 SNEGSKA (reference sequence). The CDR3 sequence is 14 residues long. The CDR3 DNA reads TGCAGTGCTTTACAGGGGAATGGCAATCAGCCCCAGCATTTT. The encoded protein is CSALQGNGNQPQHF.

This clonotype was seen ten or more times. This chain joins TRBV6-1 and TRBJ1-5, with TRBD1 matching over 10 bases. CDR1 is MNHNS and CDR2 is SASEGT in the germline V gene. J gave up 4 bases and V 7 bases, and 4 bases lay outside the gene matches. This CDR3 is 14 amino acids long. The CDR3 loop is CASNGGQGNQPQHF. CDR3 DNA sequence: TGTGCCAGCAACGGGGGACAGGGGAATCAGCCCCAGCATTTT.